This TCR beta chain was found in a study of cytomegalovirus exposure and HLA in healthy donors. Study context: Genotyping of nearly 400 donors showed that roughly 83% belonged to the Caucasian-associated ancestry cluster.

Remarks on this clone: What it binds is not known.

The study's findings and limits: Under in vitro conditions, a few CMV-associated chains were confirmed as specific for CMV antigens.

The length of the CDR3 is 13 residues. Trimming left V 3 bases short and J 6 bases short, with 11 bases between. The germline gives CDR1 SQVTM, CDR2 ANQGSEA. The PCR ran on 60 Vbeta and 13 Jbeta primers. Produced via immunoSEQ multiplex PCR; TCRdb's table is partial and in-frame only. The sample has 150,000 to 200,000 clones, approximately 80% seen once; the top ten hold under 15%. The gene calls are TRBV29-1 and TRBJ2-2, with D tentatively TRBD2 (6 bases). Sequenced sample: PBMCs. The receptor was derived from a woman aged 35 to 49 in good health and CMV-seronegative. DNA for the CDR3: TGCAGCGTTGAGAGTACTAGCTCCGGGGAGCTGTTTTTT. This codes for CSVESTSSGELFF.